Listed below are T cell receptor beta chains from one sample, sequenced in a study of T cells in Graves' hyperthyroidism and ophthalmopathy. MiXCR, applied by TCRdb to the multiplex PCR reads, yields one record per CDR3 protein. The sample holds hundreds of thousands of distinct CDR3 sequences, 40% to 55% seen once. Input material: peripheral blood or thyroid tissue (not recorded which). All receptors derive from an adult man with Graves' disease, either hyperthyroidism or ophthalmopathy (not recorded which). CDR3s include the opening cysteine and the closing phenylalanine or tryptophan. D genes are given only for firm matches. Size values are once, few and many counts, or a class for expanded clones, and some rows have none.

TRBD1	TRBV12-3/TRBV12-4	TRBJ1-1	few	CASSSTGDDTEAFF	TGTGCCAGCAGTTCGACAGGGGACGACACTGAAGCTTTCTTT
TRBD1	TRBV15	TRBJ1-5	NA	CATSTGTGDNQPQHF	TGTGCCACCAGCACCGGGACAGGGGATAATCAGCCCCAGCATTTT
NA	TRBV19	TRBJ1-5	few	CASSMWQGLGGNQPQHF	TGTGCCAGTAGTATGTGGCAGGGGTTAGGCGGCAATCAGCCCCAGCATTTT
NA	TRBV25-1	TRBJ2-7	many	CASSEYVTGSLGEQYF	TGTGCCAGCAGTGAATATGTGACAGGATCACTGGGGGAGCAGTACTTC
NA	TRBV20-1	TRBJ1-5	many	CSARPPGQNQPQHF	TGCAGTGCTAGACCGCCGGGACAAAATCAGCCCCAGCATTTT
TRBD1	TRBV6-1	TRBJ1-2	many	CASSESDRADYGYTF	TGTGCCAGCAGTGAATCAGACAGGGCCGACTATGGCTACACCTTC
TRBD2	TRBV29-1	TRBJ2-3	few	CSVYGGTNPYTDTQYF	TGCAGCGTCTACGGGGGGACTAACCCATACACAGATACGCAGTATTTT
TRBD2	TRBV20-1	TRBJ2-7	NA	CSARELGGPYEQYF	TGCAGTGCTAGGGAACTGGGAGGGCCCTACGAGCAGTACTTC
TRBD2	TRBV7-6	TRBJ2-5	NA	CAWSVGRGKETQYF	TGTGCCTGGAGTGTAGGGCGGGGGAAAGAGACCCAGTACTTC
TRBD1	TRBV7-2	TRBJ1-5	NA	CASSTSTGEEGQPQHF	TGTGCCAGCAGCACTTCGACAGGGGAGGAGGGGCAGCCCCAGCATTTT
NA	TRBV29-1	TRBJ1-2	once	CSSQEGFYGYTF	TGCAGCAGCCAAGAGGGGTTCTATGGCTACACCTTC